A selection of T cell receptor beta chains follows, all from one sample in a study of blood T cell repertoires in COVID-19. Clones were sequenced by immunoSEQ multiplex PCR, and TCRdb holds only the in-frame ones, with some missing. The sample contains about 220,000 clones, 82% of which appear only once. Sequenced input: PBMCs or T cells enriched from blood (not recorded which). Receptors were obtained from a woman aged 55 to 70 who had recovered from COVID-19. CDR3s include the opening cysteine and the closing phenylalanine or tryptophan. The D gene is left open where the match is weak. The listing skips clone size in some rows; elsewhere it reads once, few, many or a size class.

.,12,TRBV4-2,.,TRBJ1-1,TGTGCCAGCGGAGGACTGAACACTGAAGCTTTCTTT,CASGGLNTEAFF
TRBD2,16,TRBV5-6,.,TRBJ2-1,TGTGCCAGCAGCGCATATAGCGGGATCTCCTACAATGAGCAGTTCTTC,CASSAYSGISYNEQFF
TRBD1,13,TRBV12-3/TRBV12-4,.,TRBJ2-5,TGTGCCAGCAGTTTGGGACAGGGAGAGACCCAGTACTTC,CASSLGQGETQYF
.,14,TRBV6-5,.,TRBJ1-1,TGTGCCAGCAGTTACTCGATGAGGAACACTGAAGCTTTCTTT,CASSYSMRNTEAFF
TRBD1,14,TRBV18,.,TRBJ2-5,TGTGCCAGCTCGTCTAACGGACAGGCAGAGACCCAGTACTTC,CASSSNGQAETQYF
.,15,TRBV2,once,TRBJ1-4,TGTGCCAGCAGGGCGGATGGAGCAACTAATGAAAAACTGTTTTTT,CASRADGATNEKLFF
.,15,TRBV10-3,.,TRBJ1-2,TGTGCCATCAGTGGTGAAAGACTTTTTAACTATGGCTACACCTTC,CAISGERLFNYGYTF
.,14,TRBV7-3,.,TRBJ2-1,TGTGCCAGCAGCCCAAGAACGAGTTTTGATGAGCAGTTCTTC,CASSPRTSFDEQFF
.,14,TRBV11-2,once,TRBJ2-3,TGTGCCAGCAGCCCCGTGGAGACCACAGATACGCAGTATTTT,CASSPVETTDTQYF
.,15,TRBV19,.,TRBJ2-7,TGTGCCAGTAGTATAGATTCAGGGGATTCCTACGAGCAGTACTTC,CASSIDSGDSYEQYF
TRBD2,19,TRBV7-2,.,TRBJ2-5,TGTGCCAGCAGCTTCAGGCGGGAACTAGCGGGGGACCGTCAAGAGACCCAGTACTTC,CASSFRRELAGDRQETQYF
.,14,TRBV6-5,once,TRBJ1-1,TGTGCCAGCAGACTTAGCGGGGTGAACACTGAAGCTTTCTTT,CASRLSGVNTEAFF
TRBD1,13,TRBV5-1,.,TRBJ1-1,TGCGCCAGCAGCCCGGGGACAGCAACTGAAGCTTTCTTT,CASSPGTATEAFF
TRBD1,14,TRBV6-5,.,TRBJ1-3,TGTGCCAGCAGTTTTGGACAGGGGGCGGACACCATATATTTT,CASSFGQGADTIYF
.,13,TRBV12-3/TRBV12-4,once,TRBJ1-1,TGTGCCAGCAGCTTCGGAGGGGAGACTGAAGCTTTCTTT,CASSFGGETEAFF
.,15,TRBV7-9,.,TRBJ1-6,TGTGCCAGCAGGGGGGGGCCCTCGGAGGCTTCACCCCTCCACTTT,CASRGGPSEASPLHF